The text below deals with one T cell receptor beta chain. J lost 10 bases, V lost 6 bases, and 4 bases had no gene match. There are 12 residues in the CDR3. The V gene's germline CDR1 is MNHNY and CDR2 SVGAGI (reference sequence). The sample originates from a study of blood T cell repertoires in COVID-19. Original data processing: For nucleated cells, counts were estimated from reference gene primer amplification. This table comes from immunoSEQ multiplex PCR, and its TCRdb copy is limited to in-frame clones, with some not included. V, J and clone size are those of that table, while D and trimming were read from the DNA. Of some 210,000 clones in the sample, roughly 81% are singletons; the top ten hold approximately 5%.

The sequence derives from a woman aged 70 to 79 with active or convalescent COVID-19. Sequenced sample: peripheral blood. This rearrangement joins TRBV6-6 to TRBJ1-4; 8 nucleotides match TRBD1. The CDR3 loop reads CASSLDRVKLFF. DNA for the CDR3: TGTGCCAGCAGCCTGGACAGGGTAAAACTGTTTTTT.